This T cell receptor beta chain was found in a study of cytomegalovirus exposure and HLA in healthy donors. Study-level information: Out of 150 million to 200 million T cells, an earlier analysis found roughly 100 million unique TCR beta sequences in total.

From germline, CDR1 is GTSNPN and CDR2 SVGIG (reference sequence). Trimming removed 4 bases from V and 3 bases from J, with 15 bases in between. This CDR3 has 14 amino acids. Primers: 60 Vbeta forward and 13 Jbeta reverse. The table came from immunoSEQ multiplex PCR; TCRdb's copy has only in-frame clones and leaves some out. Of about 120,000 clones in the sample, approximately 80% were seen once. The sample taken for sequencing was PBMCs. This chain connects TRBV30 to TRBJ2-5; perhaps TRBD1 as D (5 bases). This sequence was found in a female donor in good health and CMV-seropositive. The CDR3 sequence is CAWNLDIREETQYF. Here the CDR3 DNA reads TGTGCCTGGAATCTGGACATTCGGGAAGAGACCCAGTACTTC.